A single sample is the source of the 19 T cell receptor beta chains below, sequenced in a study of cytomegalovirus exposure and HLA in healthy donors. 13 Jbeta primers and 60 Vbeta primers were used for the PCR. The protocol was immunoSEQ multiplex PCR, while the TCRdb copy is restricted to in-frame clones and leaves out a portion. The table shows roughly 100,000 clones, with approximately 72% occurring only once. The specimen sequenced was PBMCs. These receptor sequences come from a woman in her 50s in good health and CMV-seronegative.

The V call is TRBV9, the J call TRBJ2-5; 10 positions agree with TRBD2. The J call may be incorrect, as the DNA end agrees better with TRBJ2-7. The length of the CDR3 is 16 residues. Per germline, CDR1 SGDLS and CDR2 YYNGEE. The CDR3 nucleotides are TGTGCCAGCAGCCCCGGATCGGCTAGCGGGAGTAACGAGCAGTACTTC. It specifies CASSPGSASGSNEQYF.

The rearrangement joins TRBV28 to TRBJ1-6, with D unresolved. V lost 1 base and J lost 0, with 7 bases in between. This CDR3 has 16 residues. Germline lookup yields CDR1 MDHEN and CDR2 SYDVKM. The CDR3 DNA reads as TGTGCCAGCAGTTTATTCGGGAGCTCCTATAATTCACCCCTCCACTTT. Residues: CASSLFGSSYNSPLHF.

This clone was counted only a few times. This chain joins TRBV5-1 and TRBJ2-4; TRBD2 agrees at 13 bases. This CDR3 has 22 residues. The J segment lost 0 bases and the V segment lost 5 bases, leaving 20 bases of the junction unmatched. CDR1 and CDR2 from the germline V gene are SGHRS and YFSETQ. The chain's CDR3 is CASSTGTSGAPRDQIAKNIQYF. The CDR3 nucleotides are TGCGCCAGCAGTACTGGGACTAGCGGGGCACCAAGGGACCAAATAGCCAAAAACATTCAGTACTTC.

The V gene is TRBV19, the J gene TRBJ2-3, with 11 nucleotides matching TRBD2. The germline V gene encodes CDR1 LNHDA and CDR2 SQIVND (reference sequence). V shed 10 bases and J 0 bases; nucleotides not matched to a gene: 6. The CDR3 is made up of 15 amino acids. The CDR3 loop is CATTSGGLSTDTQYF. CDR3 nucleotides: TGTGCCACTACTAGCGGGGGTCTAAGCACAGATACGCAGTATTTT. The full variable domain, rest sourced from reference TRBV19 and TRBJ2-3, is DGGITQSPKYLFRKEGQNVTLSCEQNLNHDAMYWYRQDPGQGLRLIYYSQIVNDFQKGDIAEGYSVSREKKESFPLTVTSAQKNPTAFYLCATTSGGLSTDTQYFGPGTRLTVL.

The V and J genes are TRBV10-2 and TRBJ1-1; D is possibly TRBD1 (5 bases). Trimming cost V 6 bases and J 5 bases, with 16 bases left between them. This CDR3 is built from 14 residues. Germline lookup yields CDR1 WSHSY and CDR2 SAAADI. The CDR3 DNA follows: TGCGCCAGCAGGGAACTAGCGGGGCTTACTGAAGCTTTCTTT. It translates to CASRELAGLTEAFF.

This clone has just a few counts. The chain combines TRBV5-1 with TRBJ2-7; no firm D call. Trimming took off 0 bases at V and 3 bases at J, with 7 bases between the two ends. CDR1 SGHRS and CDR2 YFSETQ come from the germline V gene. The CDR3 extends over 13 amino acids. The CDR3 here is CASSLDENYEQYF. In DNA form, the CDR3 reads TGCGCCAGCAGCTTGGACGAGAACTACGAGCAGTACTTC.

This clone was recorded a few times. This chain joins TRBV2 and TRBJ2-5, with 8 positions matching TRBD2. This CDR3 contains 13 residues. J lost 1 base, V lost 8 bases, and 3 bases had no gene match. CDR1 and CDR2 from the germline V gene are SNHLY and FYNNEI. The CDR3 coding sequence is TGTGCCAGCCAACTAGCGGTCCAAGAGACCCAGTACTTC. It translates to CASQLAVQETQYF.

The V gene is TRBV7-9, the J gene TRBJ2-1, with a weak D call TRBD2 (5 bases). The CDR3 sequence is 17 residues long. V gave up 5 bases and J gave up 0 bases, with 17 bases separating them. Germline V gene sequence: CDR1 SEHNR, CDR2 FQNEAQ (reference sequence). As DNA, the CDR3 is TGTGCCAGCAGCGGATTACAAGGTGAGGGCTCCTACAATGAGCAGTTCTTC. It yields the protein CASSGLQGEGSYNEQFF.

This clone was observed a few times. The chain is built from TRBV27 and TRBJ2-2; D might be TRBD1 (6 bases). This CDR3 is built from 17 residues. The germline V gene has CDR1 MNHEY and CDR2 SMNVEV (reference sequence). V was clipped by 3 bases and J by 5 bases, with 19 bases between them. DNA for the CDR3: TGTGCCAGCAGTTTGTCAGGGGCAATTAGTTTGACCGGGGAGCTGTTTTTT. This translates into CASSLSGAISLTGELFF.

The V call is TRBV6-5, the J call TRBJ2-7; 7 positions agree with TRBD1. With 7 bases clipped from V and 1 base from J, the junction kept 7 bases outside the gene matches. The CDR3 spans 14 residues. Germline V gene sequence: CDR1 MNHEY, CDR2 SVGAGI. CDR3 coding DNA: TGTGCCAGCAAGCCAGGGGGAATTTCCTACGAGCAGTACTTC. It is translated as CASKPGGISYEQYF.

V and J are TRBV4-3 and TRBJ1-3, with TRBD1 as a possible D gene (6 bases). Germline V lookup: CDR1 LGHNA, CDR2 YSLEER. V was clipped by 2 bases and J by 2 bases, with 13 bases between them. The CDR3 has 16 residues. The CDR3 loop reads CASSQHQGSPGNTIYF. The CDR3 DNA follows: TGCGCCAGCAGCCAACATCAGGGGAGCCCTGGAAACACCATATATTTT.

The chain's CDR3 is CASLGFAGGPTQIEQFF. CDR3 sequence (DNA): TGTGCCAGCCTAGGGTTTGCGGGAGGGCCCACCCAGATTGAGCAGTTCTTC. The chain has TRBV28 and TRBJ2-1; 9 bases agree with TRBD2. This CDR3 spans 17 amino acids. Trimming took 8 bases from V and 9 from J; bases not matched to a gene: 20. Germline V gene data show CDR1 as MDHEN and CDR2 as SYDVKM.

The chain couples TRBV29-1 to TRBJ1-5; D is perhaps TRBD1 (5 bases). The length of the CDR3 is 17 residues. Trimming shortened V by 2 bases and J by 0 bases, and 17 bases separated the two germline ends. The V gene's germline CDR1 is SQVTM and CDR2 ANQGSEA. For the CDR3, the DNA is TGCAGCGTTGAAAGGGGTATGATGAACTATAGCAATCAGCCCCAGCATTTT. It specifies CSVERGMMNYSNQPQHF.

This clone was seen just once. This chain uses TRBV25-1 with TRBJ1-4; 10 nucleotides align to TRBD1. The germline V gene encodes CDR1 MGHDK and CDR2 SYGVNS. The CDR3 totals 15 residues. After removal of 2 bases from V and 7 bases from J, the junction contained 4 bases not matched to a gene. CDR3: CASSEQTGGVEKLFF. The CDR3 coding sequence is TGTGCCAGCAGTGAACAGACAGGGGGCGTTGAAAAACTGTTTTTT.

The chain combines TRBV10-1 with TRBJ2-6, with 7 bases aligning to TRBD1. Germline CDR1 reads WNHNN; CDR2 reads SYGVQD (reference sequence). J gave up 1 base and V 5 bases, and 2 bases lay outside the gene matches. CDR3 length: 15 amino acids. The CDR3 bases are TGCGCCAGCAGTCGGGACAGATCTGGGGCCAACGTCCTGACTTTC. This encodes CASSRDRSGANVLTF.

This chain connects TRBV28 to TRBJ2-7; 10 bases fit TRBD1. The CDR3 has 14 residues. J was trimmed by 5 bases and V by 5 bases; bases with no gene match: 6. CDR1 and CDR2 (germline): MDHEN, SYDVKM. The CDR3 DNA reads as TGTGCCAGCAGTCCGACAGGGGGCATCGACGAGCAGTACTTC. It is translated as CASSPTGGIDEQYF.

The rearrangement joins TRBV11-2 to TRBJ1-2, with D uncertain. Per the germline V gene, CDR1 is SGHAT and CDR2 is FQNNGV. This CDR3 region has 16 residues. V lost 2 bases, J lost 1 base, and 14 bases lay in between. The CDR3 coding sequence is TGTGCCAGCAGCTTATCTCCCGATAGACATAACTATGGCTACACCTTC. Encoded protein: CASSLSPDRHNYGYTF.

This clone has only one observation. The V call is TRBV19, the J call TRBJ2-2; D is uncertain. The length of the CDR3 is 14 residues. Germline CDR1 is LNHDA and CDR2 is SQIVND (reference sequence). Trimming cost V 3 bases and J 6 bases, with 11 bases left between them. CDR3 nucleotide sequence: TGTGCCAGTAGTATCCAGCTGGGCCCCGGGGAGCTGTTTTTT. It encodes CASSIQLGPGELFF.

The chain uses TRBV5-1 and TRBJ2-2, with a possible D match to TRBD1 (6 bases). The length of the CDR3 is 14 residues. In germline, CDR1 is SGHRS, CDR2 YFSETQ. V lost 4 bases to trimming and J lost 1 base, with 8 bases between them. The CDR3 DNA is TGCGCCAGCAGCACACAGGGGAACACCGGGGAGCTGTTTTTT. As protein: CASSTQGNTGELFF.